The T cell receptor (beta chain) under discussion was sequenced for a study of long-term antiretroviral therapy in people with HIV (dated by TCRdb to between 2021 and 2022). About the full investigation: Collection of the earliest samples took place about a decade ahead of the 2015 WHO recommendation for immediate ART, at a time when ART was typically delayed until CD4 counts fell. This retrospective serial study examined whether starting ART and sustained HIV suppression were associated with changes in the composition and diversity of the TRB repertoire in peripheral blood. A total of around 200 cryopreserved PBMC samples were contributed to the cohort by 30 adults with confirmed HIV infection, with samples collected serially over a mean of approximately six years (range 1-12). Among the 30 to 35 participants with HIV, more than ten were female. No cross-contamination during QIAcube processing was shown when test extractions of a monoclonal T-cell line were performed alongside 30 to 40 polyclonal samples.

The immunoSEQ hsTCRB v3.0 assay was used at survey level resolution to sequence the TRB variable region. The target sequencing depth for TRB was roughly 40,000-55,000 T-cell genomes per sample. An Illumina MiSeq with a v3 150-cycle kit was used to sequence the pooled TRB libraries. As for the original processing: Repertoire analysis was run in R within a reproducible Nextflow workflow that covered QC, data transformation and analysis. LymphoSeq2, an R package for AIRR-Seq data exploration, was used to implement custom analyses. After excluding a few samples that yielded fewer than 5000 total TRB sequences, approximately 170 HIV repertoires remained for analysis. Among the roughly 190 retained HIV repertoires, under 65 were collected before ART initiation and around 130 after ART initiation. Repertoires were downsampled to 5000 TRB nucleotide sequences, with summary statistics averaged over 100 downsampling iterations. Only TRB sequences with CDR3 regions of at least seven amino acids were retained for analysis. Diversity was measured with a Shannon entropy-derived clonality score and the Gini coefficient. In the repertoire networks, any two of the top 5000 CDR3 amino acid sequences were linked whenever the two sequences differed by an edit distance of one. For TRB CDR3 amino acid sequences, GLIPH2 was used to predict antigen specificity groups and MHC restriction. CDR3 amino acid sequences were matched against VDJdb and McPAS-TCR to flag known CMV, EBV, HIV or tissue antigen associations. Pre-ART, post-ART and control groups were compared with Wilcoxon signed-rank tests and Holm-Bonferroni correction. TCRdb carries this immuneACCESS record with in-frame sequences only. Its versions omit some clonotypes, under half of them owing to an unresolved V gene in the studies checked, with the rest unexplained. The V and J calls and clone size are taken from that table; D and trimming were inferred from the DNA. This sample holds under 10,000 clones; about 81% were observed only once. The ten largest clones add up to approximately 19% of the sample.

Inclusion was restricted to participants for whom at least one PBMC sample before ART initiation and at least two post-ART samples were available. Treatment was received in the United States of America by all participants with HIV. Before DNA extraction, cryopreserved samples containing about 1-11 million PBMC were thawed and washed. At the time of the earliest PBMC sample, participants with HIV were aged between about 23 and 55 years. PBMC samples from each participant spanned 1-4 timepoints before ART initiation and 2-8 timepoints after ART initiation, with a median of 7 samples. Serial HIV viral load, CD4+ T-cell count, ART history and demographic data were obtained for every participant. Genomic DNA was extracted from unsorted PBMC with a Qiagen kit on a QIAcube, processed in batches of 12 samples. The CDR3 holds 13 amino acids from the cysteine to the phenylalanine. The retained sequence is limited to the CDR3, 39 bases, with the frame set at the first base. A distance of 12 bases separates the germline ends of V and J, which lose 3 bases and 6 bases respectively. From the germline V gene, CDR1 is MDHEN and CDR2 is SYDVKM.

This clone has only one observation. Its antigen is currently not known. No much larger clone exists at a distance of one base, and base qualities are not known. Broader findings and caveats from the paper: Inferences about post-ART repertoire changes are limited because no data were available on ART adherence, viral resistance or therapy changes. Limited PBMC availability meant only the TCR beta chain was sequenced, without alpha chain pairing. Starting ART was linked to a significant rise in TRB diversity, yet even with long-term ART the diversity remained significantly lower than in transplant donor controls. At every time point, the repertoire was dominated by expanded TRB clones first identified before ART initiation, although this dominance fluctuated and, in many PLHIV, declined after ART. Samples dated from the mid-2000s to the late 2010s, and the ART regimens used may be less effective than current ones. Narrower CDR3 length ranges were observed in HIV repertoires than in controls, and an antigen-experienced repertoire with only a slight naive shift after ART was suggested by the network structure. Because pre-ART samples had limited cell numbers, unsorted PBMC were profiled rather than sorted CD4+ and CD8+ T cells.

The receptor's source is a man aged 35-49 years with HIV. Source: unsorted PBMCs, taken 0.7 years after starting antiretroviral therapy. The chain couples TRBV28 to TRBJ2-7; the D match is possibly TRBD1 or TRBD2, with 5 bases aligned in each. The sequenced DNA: TGTGCCAGCAGTTTGCAGGGACCCTTCGAGCAGTACTTC. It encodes CASSLQGPFEQYF.